The present entry profiles one T cell receptor beta chain with its context. The antigen is not known. The data derive from a study of siplizumab effects on memory and regulatory T cells. Between the trimmed V and J ends, which lost 1 base and 5 bases, there was a span of 14 bases. This CDR3 comprises 14 residues. The V gene's germline CDR1 is GTSNPN and CDR2 SVGIG (reference sequence). Study-wide findings and caveats: Naive T cell populations appeared to exhibit greater diversity than memory cells and appeared to be major alloresponse contributors. Assignment to unstimulated subsets succeeded for only a minor fraction of the alloreactive clones.

Profiling relied on immunoSEQ multiplex PCR, and the TCRdb table lists in-frame clones only, not all of them. The sample holds around 100,000 clones, approximately 94% seen once. This clonotype was sampled from a human donor in good health. The chain joins TRBV30 to TRBJ2-5, with D possibly matching TRBD1 (6 bases). The sequenced sample consisted of non-Treg CD4+ T cells sorted from blood. The CDR3 spells CAWSAGRGRETQYF. The CDR3 bases are TGTGCCTGGAGTGCCGGCAGGGGCCGGGAGACCCAGTACTTC.